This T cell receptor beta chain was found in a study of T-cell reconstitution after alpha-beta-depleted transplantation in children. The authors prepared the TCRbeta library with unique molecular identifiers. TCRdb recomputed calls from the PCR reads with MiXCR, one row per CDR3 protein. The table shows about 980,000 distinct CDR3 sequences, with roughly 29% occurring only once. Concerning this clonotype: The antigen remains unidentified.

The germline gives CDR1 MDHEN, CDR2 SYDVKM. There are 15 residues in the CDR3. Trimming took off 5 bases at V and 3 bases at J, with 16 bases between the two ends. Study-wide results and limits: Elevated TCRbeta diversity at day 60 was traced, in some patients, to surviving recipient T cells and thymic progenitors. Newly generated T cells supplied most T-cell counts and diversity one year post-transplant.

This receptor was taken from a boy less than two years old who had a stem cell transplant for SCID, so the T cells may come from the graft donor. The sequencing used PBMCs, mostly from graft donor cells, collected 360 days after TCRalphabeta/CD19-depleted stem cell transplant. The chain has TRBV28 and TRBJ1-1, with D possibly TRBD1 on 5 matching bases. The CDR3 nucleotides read TGTGCCAGCAGTCCGGGCGGGGGACCCCACACTGAAGCTTTCTTT. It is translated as CASSPGGGPHTEAFF.